This T cell receptor (beta chain) was retrieved from a study of blood T cell repertoires in COVID-19. Original methodology: Counts of nucleated cells, estimated from reference gene primer amplification, were obtained. Assay: immunoSEQ multiplex PCR; the TCRdb copy retains only in-frame clones and omits some. V, J and clone size were drawn from that table, and D and trimming were deduced from the DNA. The sample consists of 65,000 to 70,000 clones, 65% to 90% of them appearing once. The source material was peripheral blood. This receptor was taken from a man older than 75 with acute or convalescent COVID-19.

In nucleotides, the CDR3 is TGTGCCATCAGCAGGGGGACCGGGGCCAACGTCCTGACTTTC. Its protein product is CAISRGTGANVLTF. The V and J genes are TRBV10-3 and TRBJ2-6, with 7 bases that match TRBD1. This CDR3 is 14 amino acids long. Germline CDR1 reads ENHRY; CDR2 reads SYGVKD. Losses at the gene ends were 6 bases for V and 4 bases for J; bases not matched to a gene: 3.